A single sample gave rise to the 32 T cell receptor beta chains below, sequenced in a study of beta chain features in type 1 diabetes. Isolated RNA was reverse transcribed in full, so expressed TCRB transcripts were sequenced. Only in-frame clones appear in the TCRdb table, and some are missing; sequencing was by immunoSEQ multiplex PCR. In the table there are 35,000 to 45,000 clones, around 60% of which are singletons. The material sequenced was Tregs from blood. The receptors stem from a young woman in good health.

This chain uses TRBV7-3 with TRBJ2-1; perhaps TRBD1 as D (5 bases). V was cut by 5 bases and J by 7 bases, with 9 bases left in between. The CDR3 has 12 residues. Germline V gene data show CDR1 as SGHTA and CDR2 as FQGTGA. The CDR3 here is CASSTAGNEQFF. The CDR3 coding sequence is TGTGCCAGCAGCACGGCAGGGAATGAGCAGTTCTTC.

This sequence joins TRBV12-5 and TRBJ2-1; 7 nucleotides agree with TRBD2. The V gene's germline CDR1 is LGHNT and CDR2 FRNRAP. After removal of 5 bases from V and 0 bases from J, the junction contained 4 bases not matched to a gene. CDR3 length equals 15 residues. CDR3 sequence reads: CASGPGTISYNEQFF. The DNA of the CDR3 is TGTGCTAGTGGTCCCGGGACTATCTCCTACAATGAGCAGTTCTTC.

This clone was seen a few times. J is TRBJ1-2 and V is TRBV7-9; weak D call: TRBD1 (5 bases). Per germline, CDR1 SEHNR and CDR2 FQNEAQ (reference sequence). The V and J ends lost 5 bases and 11 bases respectively, with 15 bases between them. The CDR3 is 12 residues long. Here the CDR3 DNA reads TGTGCCAGCAGCACGGGGACGGGGAGGTACACCTTC. This codes for CASSTGTGRYTF. The whole variable domain, filled in from reference TRBV7-9 and TRBJ1-2, reads DTGVSQNPRHKITKRGQNVTFRCDPISEHNRLYWYRQTLGQGPEFLTYFQNEAQLEKSRLLSDRFSAERPKGSFSTLEIQRTEQGDSAMYLCASSTGTGRYTFGSGTRLTVV.

The rearrangement links TRBV10-3 to TRBJ2-7, with 10 bases lining up with TRBD2. Germline trimming cut 10 bases from V and 3 bases from J; bases unmatched to any gene: 9. Germline CDR1 reads ENHRY; CDR2 reads SYGVKD. The CDR3 spans 14 residues. CDR3: CATKPGTSVYEQYF. The CDR3 DNA reads TGTGCCACGAAGCCTGGGACTAGCGTCTACGAGCAGTACTTC.

The chain uses TRBV18 and TRBJ1-1, with 8 bases lining up with TRBD1. With 3 bases clipped from V and 0 bases from J, the junction kept 12 bases outside the gene matches. CDR1 is KGHSH, CDR2 LQKENI, per germline. The CDR3 loop spans 18 amino acids. CDR3 residues: CASSPGQRTGRMNTEAFF. The CDR3, as DNA: TGTGCCAGCTCACCGGGGCAGAGGACAGGGAGAATGAACACTGAAGCTTTCTTT.

This chain connects TRBV30 to TRBJ1-1, with 7 bases fitting TRBD1. The CDR3 length is 11 residues. V lost 3 bases to trimming and J lost 11 bases; unmatched junction nucleotides: 6. Germline CDR1 is GTSNPN and CDR2 is SVGIG (reference sequence). The CDR3: CAWRAGGRAFF. The CDR3 nucleotides are TGTGCCTGGAGGGCAGGGGGACGGGCTTTCTTT. Drawing the rest from reference TRBV30 and TRBJ1-1, the complete variable domain is SQTIHQWPATLVQPVGSPLSLECTVEGTSNPNLYWYRQAAGRGLQLLFYSVGIGQISSEVPQNLSASRPQDRQFILSSKKLLLSDSGFYLCAWRAGGRAFFGQGTRLTVV.

The chain employs TRBV10-1 and TRBJ1-1; TRBD1 matches at 9 bases. Trimming removed 5 bases from V and 1 base from J; junction bases left unmatched: 8. This CDR3 contains 16 residues. Looked up from germline, CDR1 is WNHNN and CDR2 is SYGVQD (reference sequence). The CDR3 region has the DNA TGCGCCAGCAGTCTAAATCGGACAGGGGAGAACACTGAAGCTTTCTTT. Protein: CASSLNRTGENTEAFF.

The chain recombines TRBV4-1 with TRBJ2-4; tentative D call: TRBD1 (8 bases). The V and J ends lost 3 bases and 10 bases respectively, with 28 bases between them. The germline V gene has CDR1 MGHRA and CDR2 YSYEKL. The CDR3 spans 18 residues. CDR3 bases: TGCGCCAGCAGCCATAAGAGCGGGACCGGGACAGGTCGACTGATTCAGTACTTC. Translated, it gives CASSHKSGTGTGRLIQYF.

The table lists this clone with a few counts. The chain couples TRBV5-4 to TRBJ2-1; 9 positions agree with TRBD2. This CDR3 spans 16 amino acids. V lost 2 bases and J lost 1; bases outside the gene matches: 4. The V gene's germline CDR1 is SGHNT and CDR2 YYREEE (reference sequence). The CDR3 loop is CASSFGAGGSYNEQFF. For the CDR3, the DNA is TGTGCCAGCAGCTTTGGAGCGGGAGGATCCTACAATGAGCAGTTCTTC.

The rearrangement links TRBV5-4 to TRBJ2-5; TRBD1 is a possible D gene (6 bases). Between the trimmed V and J ends, which lost 3 bases and 0 bases, there was a span of 12 bases. The CDR3 totals 15 residues. Per germline, CDR1 SGHNT and CDR2 YYREEE (reference sequence). CDR3: CASSYLRDNQETQYF. The CDR3 region has the DNA TGTGCCAGCAGCTACCTACGGGACAACCAAGAGACCCAGTACTTC.

In its sample, this clone was seen a few times. The genes are TRBV4-2 and TRBJ2-7; 8 nucleotides agree with TRBD2. V shed 0 bases and J 3 bases; nucleotides not matched to a gene: 7. The CDR3 has 16 residues. The germline V gene encodes CDR1 LGHNA and CDR2 YNFKEQ. CDR3 loop: CASSQEGLGTFYEQYF. The CDR3, as DNA: TGTGCCAGCAGCCAAGAGGGACTAGGAACCTTCTACGAGCAGTACTTC.

This clone was seen more than once but under ten times. The V and J genes are TRBV29-1 and TRBJ2-5, with D possibly TRBD1 on 6 matching bases. The CDR3 runs to 12 residues. Trimming removed 7 bases at V and 2 bases at J, with 11 bases between. Germline CDR1 SQVTM, CDR2 ANQGSEA. Here the CDR3 reads CSGDQGQETQYF. For the CDR3, the DNA is TGCAGCGGGGATCAGGGGCAAGAGACCCAGTACTTC.

The V call is TRBV19, the J call TRBJ1-1, with 9 bases matching TRBD1. CDR3 length: 16 amino acids. The germline V gene encodes CDR1 LNHDA and CDR2 SQIVND (reference sequence). V shed 6 bases and J 4 bases; nucleotides not matched to a gene: 12. The CDR3 region is CASSAAGTGSRTEAFF. The CDR3 DNA sequence: TGTGCCAGTAGCGCAGCCGGGACAGGGTCTCGCACTGAAGCTTTCTTT.

The J gene is TRBJ1-1, the V gene TRBV2; weak D call: TRBD1 (6 bases). The CDR3 runs to 14 residues. Germline loops: CDR1 SNHLY, CDR2 FYNNEI. Between the trimmed V and J ends, which lost 5 bases and 2 bases, there was a span of 12 bases. This CDR3 is CASSSTGKNTEAFF. The CDR3, as DNA: TGTGCCAGCAGTTCGACAGGAAAAAACACTGAAGCTTTCTTT. Full variable domain (remainder filled in from reference TRBV2 and TRBJ1-1): EPEVTQTPSHQVTQMGQEVILRCVPISNHLYFYWYRQILGQKVEFLVSFYNNEISEKSEIFDDQFSVERPDGSNFTLKIRSTKLEDSAMYFCASSSTGKNTEAFFGQGTRLTVV.

In the case of this clone: This CDR3 is also generated by other DNA sequences in the sample. The V gene is TRBV2, the J gene TRBJ1-6; maybe TRBD1 (5 bases). Germline CDR1 SNHLY, CDR2 FYNNEI. V lost 6 bases and J 10 bases, leaving 7 bases between the germline ends. This CDR3 is 11 amino acids long. This chain's CDR3 is CASRTESPLHF. The DNA of the CDR3 is TGTGCCAGCAGGACAGAGTCACCCCTCCACTTT.

This chain connects TRBV5-1 to TRBJ2-3; 12 nucleotides line up with TRBD2. The CDR3 contains 16 residues. V gave up 4 bases and J gave up 5 bases; unmatched junction bases: 8. Germline CDR1 SGHRS, CDR2 YFSETQ. CDR3 loop: CASSQGLAGFVDTQYF. Here the CDR3 DNA reads TGCGCCAGCAGCCAAGGACTAGCGGGATTTGTAGATACGCAGTATTTT.

Turning to this clone: In the same sample, other DNA sequences code for this CDR3. The chain uses TRBV28 and TRBJ2-7, with D uncertain. The V end lost 1 base, the J end lost 3 bases, and 4 bases lay between the germline ends. CDR1 and CDR2 (germline): MDHEN, SYDVKM. CDR3 length equals 12 residues. DNA of the CDR3: TGTGCCAGCAGTTTATCCGGCTACGAGCAGTACTTC. Its protein product is CASSLSGYEQYF.

The chain employs TRBV6-5 and TRBJ1-1, with D hard to call. Trimming cost V 5 bases and J 3 bases, with 10 bases left between them. The CDR3 length is 13 residues. CDR1 is MNHEY, CDR2 SVGAGI, per germline. CDR3 sequence: CASSSSGDTEAFF. CDR3 nucleotides: TGTGCCAGCAGTAGCAGCGGGGACACTGAAGCTTTCTTT.

The chain recombines TRBV4-3 with TRBJ2-7; TRBD2 agrees at 10 bases. The CDR3 loop spans 15 amino acids. The V gene end was trimmed by 0 bases and the J gene end by 7 bases; junction bases not matched to a gene: 6. The germline V gene encodes CDR1 LGHNA and CDR2 YSLEER. CDR3 protein: CASSQDSGRRQEQYF. The CDR3, as DNA: TGCGCCAGCAGCCAAGATAGCGGGAGGCGGCAGGAGCAGTACTTC.

This clone was counted only a few times. This chain links TRBV2 with TRBJ1-2; a weak D match, TRBD1 (6 bases). Trimming left V 7 bases short and J 3 bases short, with 12 bases between. Germline CDR1 reads SNHLY; CDR2 reads FYNNEI. The CDR3 runs to 13 residues. The CDR3, as DNA: TGTGCCAGCACCATCGGACAGTACTATGGCTACACCTTC. Amino acid sequence: CASTIGQYYGYTF.

This chain links TRBV7-9 with TRBJ2-3; 7 bases match TRBD2. The germline V gene has CDR1 SEHNR and CDR2 FQNEAQ (reference sequence). V dropped 6 bases and J dropped 0; count of bases not matched to a gene: 0. The CDR3 has 13 amino acids. DNA of the CDR3: TGTGCCAGCAGACTAGCGAGCACAGATACGCAGTATTTT. This encodes CASRLASTDTQYF.

The chain combines TRBV5-1 with TRBJ2-1; D possibly corresponds to TRBD2 (5 bases). The CDR3 is 14 amino acids. Trimming removed 0 bases at V and 2 bases at J, with 6 bases between. Germline V gene sequence: CDR1 SGHRS, CDR2 YFSETQ. CDR3: CASSLDGAYNEQFF. For the CDR3, the DNA is TGCGCCAGCAGCTTGGACGGGGCCTACAATGAGCAGTTCTTC.

The chain uses TRBV2 and TRBJ2-3; D is possibly TRBD2 (5 bases). The CDR3 spans 15 residues. V was pared by 0 bases and J by 2 bases, with 9 bases between. The germline V gene encodes CDR1 SNHLY and CDR2 FYNNEI. In DNA form, the CDR3 reads TGTGCCAGCAGTGAAGCTCTGCTAGCCACAGATACGCAGTATTTT. This gives the protein CASSEALLATDTQYF. Supplemented by reference TRBV2 and TRBJ2-3, the full variable domain reads EPEVTQTPSHQVTQMGQEVILRCVPISNHLYFYWYRQILGQKVEFLVSFYNNEISEKSEIFDDQFSVERPDGSNFTLKIRSTKLEDSAMYFCASSEALLATDTQYFGPGTRLTVL.

The V gene is TRBV7-2, the J gene TRBJ2-5; D is ambiguous. Germline CDR1 is SGHTA and CDR2 is FQGNSA. V was cut by 2 bases and J by 1 base, with 5 bases left in between. CDR3 length equals 13 residues. CDR3 DNA sequence: TGTGCCAGCAGCTTACAGTTCCAAGAGACCCAGTACTTC. Translation: CASSLQFQETQYF.

The V gene is TRBV7-2, the J gene TRBJ2-5, with 8 positions matching TRBD2. The trim removed 1 base at V and 5 bases at J, leaving 12 bases unmatched. This CDR3 spans 17 amino acids. Looked up from germline, CDR1 is SGHTA and CDR2 is FQGNSA. CDR3 protein: CASSLGGLALVLETQYF. Written as DNA, the CDR3 is TGTGCCAGCAGCTTAGGAGGACTAGCCCTGGTATTGGAGACCCAGTACTTC. The variable domain in full, with the rest retrieved from reference TRBV7-2 and TRBJ2-5, is GAGVSQSPSNKVTEKGKDVELRCDPISGHTALYWYRQSLGQGLEFLIYFQGNSAPDKSGLPSDRFSAERTGGSVSTLTIQRTQQEDSAVYLCASSLGGLALVLETQYFGPGTRLLVL.

J is TRBJ2-3 and V is TRBV28; D possibly corresponds to TRBD2 (5 bases). Germline CDR1 MDHEN, CDR2 SYDVKM. Between the trimmed V and J ends, which lost 2 bases and 4 bases, there was a span of 7 bases. The CDR3 is 13 residues long. The CDR3 region is CASSLGSADTQYF. DNA of the CDR3: TGTGCCAGCAGTTTAGGGAGCGCAGATACGCAGTATTTT.

J is TRBJ2-1 and V is TRBV7-9, with 7 nucleotides matching TRBD2. After removal of 7 bases from V and 5 bases from J, the junction contained 20 bases not matched to a gene. CDR3 size: 18 residues. Germline CDR1 is SEHNR and CDR2 is FQNEAQ (reference sequence). The CDR3 region is CASTLRGTASGLNNEQFF. As DNA, the CDR3 is TGTGCCAGCACCCTACGAGGGACGGCTAGCGGACTCAACAATGAGCAGTTCTTC.

The chain links TRBV4-3 to TRBJ2-1; 8 positions agree with TRBD1. Trimming removed 1 base from V and 13 bases from J; junction bases left unmatched: 12. This CDR3 comprises 15 residues. The germline CDR1 and CDR2 sequences are LGHNA and YSLEER. This CDR3 reads CASSQGITGGEGQFF. The CDR3 DNA reads TGCGCCAGCAGCCAAGGAATAACAGGGGGTGAGGGACAGTTCTTC.

This sequence joins TRBV7-2 and TRBJ2-7, with 7 positions matching TRBD2. The length of the CDR3 is 14 residues. In germline, CDR1 is SGHTA, CDR2 FQGNSA. With V trimmed by 1 base and J by 4 bases, 4 bases remained unmatched. The CDR3 is CASSLGRESYEQYF. In DNA, the CDR3 is TGTGCCAGCAGCTTAGGGCGGGAGTCGTACGAGCAGTACTTC.

In this sample, this clone turned up once. The chain couples TRBV19 to TRBJ2-1; 10 nucleotides line up with TRBD2. The CDR3 totals 15 residues. Trimming at V came to 3 bases and at J to 7 bases, leaving 6 bases not matched to a gene. Germline V gives CDR1 LNHDA, CDR2 SQIVND (reference sequence). CDR3 bases: TGTGCCAGTAGTATTCTGGCTAGCGGGAGTAATGAGCAGTTCTTC. This encodes CASSILASGSNEQFF.

The chain carries TRBV27 and TRBJ2-1, with 11 bases matching TRBD2. The junction had 10 bases not matched to a gene; V was cut back by 3 bases and J by 6 bases. Germline values: CDR1 MNHEY, CDR2 SMNVEV (reference sequence). CDR3 size: 17 residues. CDR3 protein: CASSFHVLAGVPNEQFF. The CDR3 DNA sequence: TGTGCCAGCAGTTTCCACGTACTAGCGGGAGTTCCCAATGAGCAGTTCTTC.

V and J are TRBV5-4 and TRBJ1-1, with 10 bases aligning to TRBD1. V lost 5 bases and J lost 5; bases outside the gene matches: 3. This CDR3 contains 13 residues. In germline, CDR1 is SGHNT, CDR2 YYREEE (reference sequence). CDR3 DNA: TGTGCCAGCAGAGGGACAGGGGAGACTGAAGCTTTCTTT. Translation: CASRGTGETEAFF.